Presented here are 10 T cell receptor beta chains from one specimen sequenced in a study of T cell repertoires in cytomegalovirus infection (dated by TCRdb to between 2019 and 2020). Their specific antigens are unknown. The data were produced on an Illumina HiSeq 1500. Through fastp at Q25 and MiXCR, TCRdb rebuilt clones from the public reads, retaining in-frame beta chains. Duplicate CDR3 protein sequences are folded into a single record with the most common DNA and genes. The sample records about 920,000 distinct CDR3 sequences, 31% of which are singletons. The top ten clones comprise over 12% of the sample. In light of the paper, this sample's treatment or condition label describes: in vitro stimulation with specific CMV peptide epitopes to enrich CMV-specific T cells. This material consisted of cultured CD8+ T cells from PBMCs, taken from culture after CMV antigen stimulation. The receptors were gathered from a human donor in good health (CMV status not recorded). Some clones in this sample may be carry-over from other donors' samples.

The table lists this clonotype with a few counts. The chain carries TRBV4-3 and TRBJ1-4; D gene ambiguous. Germline V lookup: CDR1 LGHNA, CDR2 YSLEER. Trimming shortened V by 1 base and J by 7 bases, and 19 bases separated the two germline ends. The CDR3 covers 17 residues. The CDR3 sequence is CASSQGGPGSNFEKLFF. As DNA, the CDR3 is TGCGCCAGCAGCCAAGGAGGGCCGGGGTCCAACTTTGAAAAACTGTTTTTT.

The rearrangement links TRBV27 to TRBJ1-1; D perhaps matches TRBD1 (6 bases). V was trimmed by 8 bases and J by 3 bases, leaving 16 bases between them. The CDR3 covers 14 residues. The germline gives CDR1 MNHEY, CDR2 SMNVEV (reference sequence). The CDR3 bases are TGTGCCAGCGGGTGGGGGCGGTCTGACACTGAAGCTTTCTTT. Encoded protein: CASGWGRSDTEAFF.

This clonotype was seen once. Compared with germline, one end of the junction differs, possibly owing to a read error. The chain joins TRBV7-2 to TRBJ1-2, with 8 positions matching TRBD1. Germline V CDR1 and CDR2: SGHTA, FQGNSA. The CDR3 extends over 16 amino acids. CDR3 coding DNA: TGTGCCAACAGCTTAGGTTCGGGAGGACAGGGTTTAGGCTACACCTTC. Its protein product is CANSLGSGGQGLGYTF.

The rearrangement links TRBV13 to TRBJ2-1; D remains ambiguous. The CDR3 has 11 amino acids. Trimming shortened V by 6 bases and J by 10 bases, and 10 bases separated the two germline ends. Germline V lookup: CDR1 PRHDT, CDR2 FYEKMQ (reference sequence). This chain's CDR3 is CASRWVGEQFF. DNA of the CDR3: TGTGCCAGCAGGTGGGTTGGAGAGCAGTTCTTC. The full variable domain, with the rest looked up from reference TRBV13 and TRBJ2-1, is AAGVIQSPRHLIKEKRETATLKCYPIPRHDTVYWYQQGPGQDPQFLISFYEKMQSDKGSIPDRFSAQQFSDYHSELNMSSLELGDSALYFCASRWVGEQFFGPGTRLTVL.

The CDR3 region is CASSLGNARSQYF. In DNA form, the CDR3 reads TGTGCCAGCAGTTTGGGGAATGCACGGTCGCAGTATTTT. The chain recombines TRBV27 with TRBJ2-3, with no clear D. The CDR3 contains 13 residues. With 3 bases removed from V and 10 bases from J, the gap between germline ends came to 14 bases. Looked up from germline, CDR1 is MNHEY and CDR2 is SMNVEV (reference sequence).

The table lists this clonotype with a few counts. The gene calls are TRBV12-5 and TRBJ1-5; D is unclear. V was shortened by 7 bases and J by 2 bases, with 9 bases between the two germline ends. The CDR3 runs to 13 residues. The V gene's germline CDR1 is LGHNT and CDR2 FRNRAP. The CDR3 DNA reads as TGTGCTAGTGCCATCGGTGGCAATCAGCCCCAGCATTTT. Its protein product is CASAIGGNQPQHF. Combining the CDR3 with reference TRBV12-5 and TRBJ1-5 gives the whole variable domain DARVTQTPRHKVTEMGQEVTMRCQPILGHNTVFWYRQTMMQGLELLAYFRNRAPLDDSGMPKDRFSAEMPDATLATLKIQPSEPRDSAVYFCASAIGGNQPQHFGDGTRLSIL.

The chain carries TRBV6-2 or TRBV6-3 and TRBJ2-1, with D uncertain. Trimming shortened V by 6 bases and J by 8 bases, and 8 bases separated the two germline ends. Looked up from germline, CDR1 is MNHEY and CDR2 is SVGEGT. The CDR3 totals 11 residues. The CDR3 DNA is TGTGCCAGCAGCTACATGGATGAGCAGTTCTTC. This gives the protein CASSYMDEQFF.

This clonotype was counted a few times. V gene TRBV6-1 combines with J gene TRBJ1-2; 9 positions match TRBD1. With V trimmed by 6 bases and J by 6 bases, 11 bases remained unmatched. The CDR3 is 15 amino acids. CDR1 is MNHNS, CDR2 SASEGT, per germline. CDR3 residues: CASSNSAGTGHGYTF. As DNA, the CDR3 is TGTGCCAGCAGCAACTCAGCCGGGACAGGGCATGGCTACACCTTC.

The chain is built from TRBV6-6 and TRBJ2-7, with D possibly TRBD1 on 5 matching bases. There are 13 residues in the CDR3. Germline assignment: CDR1 MNHNY and CDR2 SVGAGI (reference sequence). V lost 4 bases to trimming and J lost 5 bases, with 12 bases between them. This chain's CDR3 is CASSSRVFDEQYF. The DNA of the CDR3 is TGTGCCAGCAGTTCCAGGGTATTCGACGAGCAGTACTTC.

The rearrangement uses TRBV6-2 or TRBV6-3 and TRBJ2-1; 10 positions agree with TRBD2. Trimming took 0 bases from V and 8 from J; bases not matched to a gene: 7. The CDR3 loop spans 16 amino acids. Germline-derived CDR1 and CDR2 are MNHEY and SVGEGT. As DNA, the CDR3 is TGTGCCAGCAGTTACTCGCCTAGCGGGGGTACCGATGAGCAGTTCTTC. The encoded protein is CASSYSPSGGTDEQFF.